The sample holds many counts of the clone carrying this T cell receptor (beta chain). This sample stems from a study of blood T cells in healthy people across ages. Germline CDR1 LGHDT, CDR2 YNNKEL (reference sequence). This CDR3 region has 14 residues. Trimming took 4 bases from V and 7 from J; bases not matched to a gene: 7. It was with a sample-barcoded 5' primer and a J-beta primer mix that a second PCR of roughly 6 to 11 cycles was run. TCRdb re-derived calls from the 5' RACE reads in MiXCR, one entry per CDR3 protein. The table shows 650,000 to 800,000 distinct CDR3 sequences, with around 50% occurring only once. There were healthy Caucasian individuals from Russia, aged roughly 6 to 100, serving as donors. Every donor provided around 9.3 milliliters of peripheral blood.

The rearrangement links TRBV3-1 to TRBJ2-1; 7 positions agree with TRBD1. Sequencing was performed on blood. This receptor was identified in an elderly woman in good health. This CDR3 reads CASSPTGQRNEQFF. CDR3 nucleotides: TGTGCCAGCAGCCCGACGGGACAGAGAAATGAGCAGTTCTTC.